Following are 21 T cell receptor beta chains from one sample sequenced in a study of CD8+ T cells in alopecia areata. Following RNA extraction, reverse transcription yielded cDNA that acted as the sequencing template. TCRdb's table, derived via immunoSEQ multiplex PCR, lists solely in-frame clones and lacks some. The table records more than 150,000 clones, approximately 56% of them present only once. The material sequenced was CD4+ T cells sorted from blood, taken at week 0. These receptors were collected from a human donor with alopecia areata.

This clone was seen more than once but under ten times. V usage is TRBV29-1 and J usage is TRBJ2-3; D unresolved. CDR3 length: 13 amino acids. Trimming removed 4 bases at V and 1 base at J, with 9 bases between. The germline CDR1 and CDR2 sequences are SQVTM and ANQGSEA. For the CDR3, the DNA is TGCAGCGTTGTCAAAGCCCGCACAGATACGCAGTATTTT. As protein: CSVVKARTDTQYF.

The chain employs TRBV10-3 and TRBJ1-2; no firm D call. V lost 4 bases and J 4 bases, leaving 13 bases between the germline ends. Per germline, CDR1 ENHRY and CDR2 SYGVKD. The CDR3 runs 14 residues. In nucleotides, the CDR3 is TGTGCCATCAGTGCCGTCCTTGAGACCTATGGCTACACCTTC. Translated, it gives CAISAVLETYGYTF.

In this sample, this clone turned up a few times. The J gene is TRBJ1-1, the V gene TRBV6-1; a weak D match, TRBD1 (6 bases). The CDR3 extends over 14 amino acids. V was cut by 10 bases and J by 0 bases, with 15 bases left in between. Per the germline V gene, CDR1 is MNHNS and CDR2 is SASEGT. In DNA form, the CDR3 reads TGTGCCACCACCCGGACAGCTATGAACACTGAAGCTTTCTTT. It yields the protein CATTRTAMNTEAFF.

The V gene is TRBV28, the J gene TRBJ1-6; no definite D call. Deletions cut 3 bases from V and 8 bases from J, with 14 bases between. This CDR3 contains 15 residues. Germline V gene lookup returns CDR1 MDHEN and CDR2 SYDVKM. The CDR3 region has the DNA TGTGCCAGCAGTTTCCTGTCCGCGGGTGATTCACCCCTCCACTTT. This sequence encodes CASSFLSAGDSPLHF.

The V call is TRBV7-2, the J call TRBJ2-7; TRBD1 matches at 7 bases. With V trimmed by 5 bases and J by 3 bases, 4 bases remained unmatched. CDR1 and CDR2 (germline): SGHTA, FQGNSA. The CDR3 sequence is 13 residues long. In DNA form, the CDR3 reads TGTGCCAGCAGCCGGGACAGCCTCTACGAGCAGTACTTC. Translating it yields CASSRDSLYEQYF.

As DNA, the CDR3 is TGCGCCAGCAGCCAGATGGGACAGGGCCATCTAGACTACGAGCAGTACTTC. Amino acid sequence: CASSQMGQGHLDYEQYF. J is TRBJ2-7 and V is TRBV4-1; TRBD1 agrees at 9 bases. Unmatched junction bases numbered 12, after V lost 3 bases and J lost 3 bases. The CDR3 contains 17 residues. Per the germline V gene, CDR1 is MGHRA and CDR2 is YSYEKL.

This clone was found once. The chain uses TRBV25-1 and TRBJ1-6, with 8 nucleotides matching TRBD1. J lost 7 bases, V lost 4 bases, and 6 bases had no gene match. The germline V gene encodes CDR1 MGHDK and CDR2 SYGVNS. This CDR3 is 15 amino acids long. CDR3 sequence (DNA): TGTGCCAGCAGTGTCCCCGGGGACAGGAATTCACCCCTCCACTTT. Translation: CASSVPGDRNSPLHF.

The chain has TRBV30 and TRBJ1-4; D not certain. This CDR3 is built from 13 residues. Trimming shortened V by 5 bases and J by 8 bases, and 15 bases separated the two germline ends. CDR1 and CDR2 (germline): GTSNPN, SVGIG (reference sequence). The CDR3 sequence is CAWAQDLREKLFF. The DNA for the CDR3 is TGTGCCTGGGCCCAGGATCTGCGAGAAAAACTGTTTTTT.

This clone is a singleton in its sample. The CDR3 reads CSVGDSLYGYTF. In nucleotides, the CDR3 is TGCAGCGTAGGGGATTCTCTCTATGGCTACACCTTC. V and J are TRBV29-1 and TRBJ1-2; the D gene is possibly TRBD1 (5 bases). Trimming stripped 6 bases from V and 4 bases from J, with 12 bases between. CDR1 SQVTM and CDR2 ANQGSEA come from the germline V gene. The CDR3 has 12 residues.

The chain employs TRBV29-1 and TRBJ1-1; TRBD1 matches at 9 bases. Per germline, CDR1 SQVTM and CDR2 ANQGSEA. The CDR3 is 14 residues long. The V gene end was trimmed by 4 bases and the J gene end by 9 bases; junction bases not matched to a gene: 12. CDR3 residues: CSVGLGTGKRKAFF. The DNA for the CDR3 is TGCAGCGTTGGCCTCGGGACAGGGAAGCGTAAAGCTTTCTTT.

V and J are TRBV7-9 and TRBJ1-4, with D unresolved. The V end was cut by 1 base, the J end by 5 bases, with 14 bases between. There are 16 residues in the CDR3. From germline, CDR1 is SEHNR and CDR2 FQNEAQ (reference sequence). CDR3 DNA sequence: TGTGCCAGCAGCTTAGGGGCAGCGGGCTTCAATGAAAAACTGTTTTTT. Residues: CASSLGAAGFNEKLFF.

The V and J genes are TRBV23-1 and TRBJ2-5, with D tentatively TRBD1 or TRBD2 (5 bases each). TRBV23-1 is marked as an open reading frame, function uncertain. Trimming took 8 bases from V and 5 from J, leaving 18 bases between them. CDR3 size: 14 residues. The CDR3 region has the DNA TGCGCCAGCCAGTCCCCGGAACGGGACGAGACCCAGTACTTC. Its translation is CASQSPERDETQYF.

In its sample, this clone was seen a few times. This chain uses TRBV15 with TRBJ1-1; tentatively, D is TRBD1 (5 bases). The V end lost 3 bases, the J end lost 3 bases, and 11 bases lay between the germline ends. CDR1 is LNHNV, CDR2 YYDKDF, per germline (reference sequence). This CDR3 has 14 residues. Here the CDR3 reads CATSRGEGDTEAFF. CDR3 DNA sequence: TGTGCCACCAGCAGGGGGGAAGGAGACACTGAAGCTTTCTTT.

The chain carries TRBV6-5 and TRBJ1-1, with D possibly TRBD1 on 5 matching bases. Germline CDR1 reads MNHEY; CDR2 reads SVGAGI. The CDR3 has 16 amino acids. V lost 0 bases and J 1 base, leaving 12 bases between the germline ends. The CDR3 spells CASSYSKGTGNTEAFF. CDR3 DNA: TGTGCCAGCAGTTACTCGAAGGGGACGGGGAACACTGAAGCTTTCTTT.

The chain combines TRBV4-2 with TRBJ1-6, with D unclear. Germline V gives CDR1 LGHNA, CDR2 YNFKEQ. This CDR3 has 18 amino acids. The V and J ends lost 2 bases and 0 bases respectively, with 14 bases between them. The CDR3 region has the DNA TGTGCCAGCAGCCAAATTGCGGCCTCGAGCTCCTATAATTCACCCCTCCACTTT. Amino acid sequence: CASSQIAASSSYNSPLHF.

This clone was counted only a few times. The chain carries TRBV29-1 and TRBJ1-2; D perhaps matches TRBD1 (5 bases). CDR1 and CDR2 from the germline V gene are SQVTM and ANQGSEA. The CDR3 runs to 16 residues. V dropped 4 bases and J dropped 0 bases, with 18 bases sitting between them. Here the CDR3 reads CSVGSGGGTANYGYTF. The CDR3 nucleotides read TGCAGCGTTGGTTCTGGGGGAGGCACAGCTAACTATGGCTACACCTTC.

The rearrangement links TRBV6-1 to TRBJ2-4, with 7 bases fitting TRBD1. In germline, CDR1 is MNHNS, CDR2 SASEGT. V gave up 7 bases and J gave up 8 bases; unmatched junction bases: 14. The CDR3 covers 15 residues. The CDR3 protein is CASTKGQGQGDIQYF. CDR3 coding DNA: TGTGCCAGCACGAAGGGGCAGGGCCAGGGGGACATTCAGTACTTC.

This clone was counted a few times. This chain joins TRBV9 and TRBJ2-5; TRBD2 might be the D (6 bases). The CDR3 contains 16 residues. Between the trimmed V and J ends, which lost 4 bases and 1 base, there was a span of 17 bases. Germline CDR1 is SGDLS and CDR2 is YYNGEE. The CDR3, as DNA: TGTGCCAGCAGCCCCTATGGGGGACTGGGCCAAGAGACCCAGTACTTC. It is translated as CASSPYGGLGQETQYF.

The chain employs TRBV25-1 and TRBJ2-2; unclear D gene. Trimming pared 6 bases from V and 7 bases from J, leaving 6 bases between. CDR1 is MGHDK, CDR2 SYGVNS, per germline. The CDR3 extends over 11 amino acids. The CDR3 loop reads CASSLVGELFF. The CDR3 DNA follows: TGTGCCAGCAGCCTGGTCGGGGAGCTGTTTTTT.

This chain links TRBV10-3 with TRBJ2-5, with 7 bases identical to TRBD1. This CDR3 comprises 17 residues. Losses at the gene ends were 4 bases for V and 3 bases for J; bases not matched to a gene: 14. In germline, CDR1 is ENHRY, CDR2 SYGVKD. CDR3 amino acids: CAISVSFITDREETQYF. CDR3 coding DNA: TGTGCCATCAGTGTATCCTTCATAACAGACAGGGAAGAGACCCAGTACTTC.

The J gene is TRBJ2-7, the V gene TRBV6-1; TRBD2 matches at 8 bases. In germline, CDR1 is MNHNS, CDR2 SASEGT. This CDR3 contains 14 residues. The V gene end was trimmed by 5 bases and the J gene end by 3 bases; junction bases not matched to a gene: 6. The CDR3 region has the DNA TGTGCCAGCAGTCGGGAGGGAAGGGGCTACGAGCAGTACTTC. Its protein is CASSREGRGYEQYF.